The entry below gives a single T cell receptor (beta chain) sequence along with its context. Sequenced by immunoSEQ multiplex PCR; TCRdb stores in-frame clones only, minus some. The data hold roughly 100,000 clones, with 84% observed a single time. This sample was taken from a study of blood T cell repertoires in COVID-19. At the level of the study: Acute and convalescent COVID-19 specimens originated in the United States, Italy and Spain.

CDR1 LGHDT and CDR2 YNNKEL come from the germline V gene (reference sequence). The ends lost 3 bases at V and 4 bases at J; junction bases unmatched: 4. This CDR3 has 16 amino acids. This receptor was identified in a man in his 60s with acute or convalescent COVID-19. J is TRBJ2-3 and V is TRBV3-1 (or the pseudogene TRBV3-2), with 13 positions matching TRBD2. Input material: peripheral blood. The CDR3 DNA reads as TGTGCCAGCAGCCAGCGGACTAGCGGGAGATCAGATACGCAGTATTTT. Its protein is CASSQRTSGRSDTQYF.